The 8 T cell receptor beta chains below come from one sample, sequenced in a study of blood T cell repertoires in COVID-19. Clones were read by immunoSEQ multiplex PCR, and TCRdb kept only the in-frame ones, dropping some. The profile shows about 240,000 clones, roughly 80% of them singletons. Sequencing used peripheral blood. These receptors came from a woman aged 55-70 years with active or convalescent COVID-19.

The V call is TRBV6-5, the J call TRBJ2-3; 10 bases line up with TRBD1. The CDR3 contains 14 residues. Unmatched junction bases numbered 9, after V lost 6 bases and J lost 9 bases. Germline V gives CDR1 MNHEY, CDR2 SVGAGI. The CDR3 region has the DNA TGTGCCAGCAGGACCGGGACAGGGGATATGACGCAGTATTTT. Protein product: CASRTGTGDMTQYF.

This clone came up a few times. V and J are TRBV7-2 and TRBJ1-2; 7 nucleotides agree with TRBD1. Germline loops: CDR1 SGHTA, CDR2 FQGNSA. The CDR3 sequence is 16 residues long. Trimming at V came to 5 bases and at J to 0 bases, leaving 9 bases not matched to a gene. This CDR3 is CASSAKTGVANYGYTF. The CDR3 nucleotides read TGTGCCAGCAGCGCTAAAACAGGGGTGGCTAACTATGGCTACACCTTC.

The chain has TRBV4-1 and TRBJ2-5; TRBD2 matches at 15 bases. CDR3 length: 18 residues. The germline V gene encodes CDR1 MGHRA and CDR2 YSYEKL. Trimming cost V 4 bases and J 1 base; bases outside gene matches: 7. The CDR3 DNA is TGCGCCAGCAGCCCAACCGGGACTAGCGGGAGGACCCAAGAGACCCAGTACTTC. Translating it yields CASSPTGTSGRTQETQYF.

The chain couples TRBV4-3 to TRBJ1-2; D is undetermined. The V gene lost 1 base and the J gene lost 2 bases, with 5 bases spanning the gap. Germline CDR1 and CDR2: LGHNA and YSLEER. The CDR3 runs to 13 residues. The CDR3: CASSQGQNYGYTF. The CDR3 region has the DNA TGCGCCAGCAGCCAAGGGCAAAACTATGGCTACACCTTC.

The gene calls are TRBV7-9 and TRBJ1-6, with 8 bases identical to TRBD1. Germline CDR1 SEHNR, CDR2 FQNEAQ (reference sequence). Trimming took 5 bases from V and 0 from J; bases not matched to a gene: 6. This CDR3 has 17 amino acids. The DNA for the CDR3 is TGTGCCAGCAGCATCGACAGGGGAAGCTCCTATAATTCACCCCTCCACTTT. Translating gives CASSIDRGSSYNSPLHF.

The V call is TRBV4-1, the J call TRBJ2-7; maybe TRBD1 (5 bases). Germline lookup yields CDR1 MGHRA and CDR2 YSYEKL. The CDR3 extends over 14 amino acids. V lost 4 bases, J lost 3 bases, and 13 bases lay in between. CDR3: CASSLRERGYEQYF. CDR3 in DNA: TGCGCCAGCAGCCTCCGCGAAAGGGGCTACGAGCAGTACTTC.

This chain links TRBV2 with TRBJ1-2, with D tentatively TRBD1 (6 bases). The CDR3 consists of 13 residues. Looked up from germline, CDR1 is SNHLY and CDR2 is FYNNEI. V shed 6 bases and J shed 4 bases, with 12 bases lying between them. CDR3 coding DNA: TGTGCCAGCAGCCGACAGGCACCCTATGGCTACACCTTC. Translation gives CASSRQAPYGYTF.

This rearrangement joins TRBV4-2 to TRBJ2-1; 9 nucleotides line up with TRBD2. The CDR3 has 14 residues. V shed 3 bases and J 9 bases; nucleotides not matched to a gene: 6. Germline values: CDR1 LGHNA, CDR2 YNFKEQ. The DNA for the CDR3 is TGTGCCAGCAGCCAGGCTAGCGGGGCTACTGAGCAGTTCTTC. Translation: CASSQASGATEQFF.